The 6 T cell receptor beta chains reported below all come from one sample, sequenced in a study of T-cell memory formation after mild COVID-19. TCRdb called the 5' RACE reads again in MiXCR, with one record for every CDR3 protein. The top ten clones hold around 10% of a sample with a few hundred thousand distinct CDR3 sequences, roughly 27% of them seen once. The specimen was PBMCs or a T cell subset sorted from them (not recorded which). These receptors were obtained from an adult woman who had mild COVID-19 (a few samples of this study predate the infection). Cell type and time point are not known.

The rearrangement uses TRBV18 and TRBJ2-1; no clear D. Germline V gives CDR1 KGHSH, CDR2 LQKENI. The CDR3 contains 13 residues. Between the trimmed V and J ends, which lost 2 bases and 4 bases, there was a span of 6 bases. CDR3 nucleotides: TGTGCCAGCTCACCAGGGGTTTACAATGAGCAGTTCTTC. This translates into CASSPGVYNEQFF.

The CDR3 region is CASSQDPPGQGKNIQYF. In nucleotides, the CDR3 is TGTGCCAGCAGCCAAGACCCGCCCGGACAGGGGAAAAACATTCAGTACTTC. The chain recombines TRBV3-1 with TRBJ2-4; TRBD1 matches 9 bases. The CDR3 length is 17 residues. CDR1 LGHDT and CDR2 YNNKEL come from the germline V gene (reference sequence). The V and J ends lost 0 bases and 4 bases, in that order; junction bases with no gene match: 7.

This clonotype was seen only a few times. V gene TRBV18 combines with J gene TRBJ2-1; 7 nucleotides line up with TRBD2. The trim removed 0 bases at V and 6 bases at J, leaving 2 bases unmatched. This CDR3 contains 14 residues. Germline-derived CDR1 and CDR2 are KGHSH and LQKENI. CDR3 sequence: CASSPPGRGNEQFF. The CDR3 bases are TGTGCCAGCTCACCACCGGGGAGGGGCAATGAGCAGTTCTTC.

This clonotype was seen many times. The chain carries TRBV7-6 and TRBJ2-7; D uncertain. Per germline, CDR1 SGHVS and CDR2 FNYEAQ. V was trimmed by 5 bases and J by 2 bases, leaving 16 bases between them. The length of the CDR3 is 15 residues. The CDR3 is CASSPLSVIAYEQYF. DNA of the CDR3: TGTGCCAGCAGCCCCCTGTCTGTGATCGCCTACGAGCAGTACTTC.

This chain joins TRBV12-3 or TRBV12-4 and TRBJ1-2; the match to TRBD1 covers 8 bases. CDR3 length equals 12 residues. V trimming: 6 bases; J trimming: 6 bases; junction bases outside the gene matches: 3. The CDR3 loop reads CASRSTGDGYTF. For the CDR3, the DNA is TGTGCCAGCAGGTCGACAGGGGATGGCTACACCTTC.

V and J are TRBV20-1 and TRBJ2-7, with 11 nucleotides matching TRBD1. Trimming removed 6 bases from V and 4 bases from J; junction bases left unmatched: 8. The length of the CDR3 is 14 residues. The germline V gene has CDR1 DFQATT and CDR2 SNEGSKA (reference sequence). The chain's CDR3 is CSAIFRDRGYEQYF. The CDR3, as DNA: TGCAGTGCAATCTTCCGGGACAGGGGGTACGAGCAGTACTTC.